These 28 T cell receptor beta chains share one sample of origin, sequenced in a study of molecular identifiers for immune sequencing clone quantification. From the PCR reads, TCRdb called clonotypes with MiXCR, one entry per CDR3 protein. The sample consists of 100,000 or so distinct CDR3 sequences, 35% to 40% of them appearing once. The specimen was naive CD8+ T cells from blood, with Jurkat cell RNA spiked in. Indicated subset: FACS-sorted CD8+CD4-CCR7+CD45RA+ naive T cells. These receptors all come from a human donor in good health. Some libraries in this study had Jurkat cell RNA spiked in.

This clonotype has ten or more counts. The chain joins TRBV7-8 to TRBJ1-1; possibly TRBD1 for D (6 bases). From germline, CDR1 is SGHVS and CDR2 FQNEAQ. V lost 6 bases and J lost 4, with 12 bases in between. The CDR3 extends over 13 amino acids. CDR3 amino acids: CASSLGGLTEAFF. Here the CDR3 DNA reads TGTGCCAGCAGTCTGGGGGGCCTCACTGAAGCTTTCTTT.

The rearrangement joins TRBV6-5 to TRBJ2-1; 11 bases agree with TRBD2. The CDR3 is made up of 16 amino acids. Unmatched junction bases numbered 6, after V lost 2 bases and J lost 6 bases. Germline CDR1 is MNHEY and CDR2 is SVGAGI. The CDR3 loop is CASSYRRTSGFNEQFF. Here the CDR3 DNA reads TGTGCCAGCAGTTACCGACGGACTAGCGGGTTCAATGAGCAGTTCTTC.

The chain couples TRBV7-2 to TRBJ2-7; unclear D gene. Per the germline V gene, CDR1 is SGHTA and CDR2 is FQGNSA. The ends were cut back, 8 bases at V and 5 bases at J, with 10 bases in the middle. This CDR3 comprises 11 residues. CDR3 bases: TGTGCCAGCTGCCCGTCGAACGAGCAGTACTTC. Translation: CASCPSNEQYF.

Turning to this clonotype: A much more abundant neighbour one base away suggests this may be a read error. The CDR3 end shows no conserved phenylalanine or tryptophan, and so a read error is likely. The chain has TRBV5-8 and TRBJ2-5; 8 bases map to TRBD2. The CDR3 is made up of 15 amino acids. CDR1 and CDR2 (germline): SGHTS, YDEGEE. The CDR3 sequence: CASRWAGGQQETQYI. CDR3 coding DNA: TGCGCCAGCAGGTGGGCGGGAGGACAGCAAGAGACCCAGTACATC.

This clonotype was detected ten times or more. The genes are TRBV13 and TRBJ1-6, with TRBD1 matching 10 bases. V lost 3 bases, J lost 13 bases, and 9 bases stayed unmatched. This CDR3 has 15 residues. Germline-derived CDR1 and CDR2 are PRHDT and FYEKMQ (reference sequence). In DNA form, the CDR3 reads TGTGCCAGCAGCTTCGGAAGGACAGGGGGAACCCCCCTCCACTTT. It codes for CASSFGRTGGTPLHF.

The chain is built from TRBV18 and TRBJ2-1; 13 bases fit TRBD2. CDR1 KGHSH and CDR2 LQKENI come from the germline V gene. The CDR3 contains 16 residues. J was trimmed by 7 bases and V by 6 bases; bases with no gene match: 9. The chain's CDR3 is CASSQTGTSGNNEQFF. In nucleotides, the CDR3 is TGTGCCAGCTCCCAAACCGGGACTAGCGGGAATAATGAGCAGTTCTTC. The full variable domain, in which reference TRBV18 and TRBJ2-1 provide the parts outside the CDR3, is NAGVMQNPRHLVRRRGQEARLRCSPMKGHSHVYWYRQLPEEGLKFMVYLQKENIIDESGMPKERFSAEFPKEGPSILRIQQVVRGDSAAYFCASSQTGTSGNNEQFFGPGTRLTVL.

This clonotype showed up just a few times. This sequence joins TRBV11-2 and TRBJ1-1; weak D call: TRBD1 (6 bases). CDR1 and CDR2 (germline): SGHAT, FQNNGV. The CDR3 runs 15 residues. V lost 1 base to trimming and J lost 1 base, with 10 bases between them. CDR3 in DNA: TGTGCCAGCAGCTTAGTACAGGGTCGGAACACTGAAGCTTTCTTT. Translation gives CASSLVQGRNTEAFF.

This clonotype was picked up a small number of times. The genes are TRBV7-9 and TRBJ1-4; 8 positions agree with TRBD1. Germline V gene sequence: CDR1 SEHNR, CDR2 FQNEAQ (reference sequence). This CDR3 has 15 amino acids. J was trimmed by 7 bases and V by 1 base; bases with no gene match: 5. CDR3 sequence: CASSLVGRGLEKLFF. DNA for the CDR3: TGTGCCAGCAGCTTAGTTGGCAGGGGGCTTGAAAAACTGTTTTTT. Full variable domain (missing parts from reference TRBV7-9 and TRBJ1-4): DTGVSQNPRHKITKRGQNVTFRCDPISEHNRLYWYRQTLGQGPEFLTYFQNEAQLEKSRLLSDRFSAERPKGSFSTLEIQRTEQGDSAMYLCASSLVGRGLEKLFFGSGTQLSVL.

The J gene is TRBJ2-1, the V gene TRBV10-3; TRBD2 aligns across 8 bases. V dropped 10 bases and J dropped 7; count of bases not matched to a gene: 12. The CDR3 is made up of 14 amino acids. In germline, CDR1 is ENHRY, CDR2 SYGVKD. The CDR3 DNA reads TGTGCCACCCACCCCAGCGGGAGCAATAATGAGCAGTTCTTC. This encodes CATHPSGSNNEQFF.

In DNA form, the CDR3 reads TGTGCCAGCAGCCTAGTGGGGGGAGGGCCTCATGGAGATACGCAGTATTTT. This encodes CASSLVGGGPHGDTQYF. The chain couples TRBV13 to TRBJ2-3, with TRBD2 matching 7 bases. CDR3 length: 17 residues. Trimming at V came to 5 bases and at J to 5 bases, leaving 16 bases not matched to a gene. The germline V gene encodes CDR1 PRHDT and CDR2 FYEKMQ (reference sequence). Full variable domain (missing parts from reference TRBV13 and TRBJ2-3): AAGVIQSPRHLIKEKRETATLKCYPIPRHDTVYWYQQGPGQDPQFLISFYEKMQSDKGSIPDRFSAQQFSDYHSELNMSSLELGDSALYFCASSLVGGGPHGDTQYFGPGTRLTVL.

The V and J genes are TRBV6-5 and TRBJ2-7; TRBD1 agrees at 12 bases. This CDR3 is built from 14 residues. Germline V gene lookup returns CDR1 MNHEY and CDR2 SVGAGI. V was clipped by 6 bases and J by 5 bases; unmatched bases: 5. The CDR3 region is CASRTGTGGNEQYF. The CDR3 nucleotides read TGTGCCAGCAGAACCGGGACAGGGGGCAACGAGCAGTACTTC.

There are many counts of this clonotype. The V gene is TRBV7-2, the J gene TRBJ2-5, with no clear D. This CDR3 spans 14 amino acids. Germline V gives CDR1 SGHTA, CDR2 FQGNSA. V was cut by 1 base and J by 2 bases, with 8 bases left in between. Here the CDR3 DNA reads TGTGCCAGCAGCTTAGGGGCTGAACAAGAGACCCAGTACTTC. This encodes CASSLGAEQETQYF.

As concerns this clonotype: One end of the junction does not line up with germline, which may come from a read error. The chain uses TRBV7-9 and TRBJ2-7; D is unclear. The CDR3 extends over 11 amino acids. The V gene's germline CDR1 is SEHNR and CDR2 FQNEAQ (reference sequence). The CDR3 nucleotides are TGTGTCAGCAGCTCAGCTTACGAGCAGTACTTC. It codes for CVSSSAYEQYF.

This clonotype was detected ten times or more. The rearrangement links TRBV7-9 to TRBJ1-5; the D is unclear. V dropped 6 bases and J dropped 6 bases, with 21 bases sitting between them. The CDR3 has 16 amino acids. Per the germline V gene, CDR1 is SEHNR and CDR2 is FQNEAQ (reference sequence). For the CDR3, the DNA is TGTGCCAGCAGTACTAATCTGGCAGCGGGAGTTCAGCCCCAGCATTTT. Protein product: CASSTNLAAGVQPQHF.

A remark on this clonotype: In this CDR3 the conserved last residue, phenylalanine or tryptophan, is missing, so a read error is likely. The rearrangement links TRBV6-5 to TRBJ2-1; 9 bases are shared with TRBD2. The J segment lost 7 bases and the V segment lost 4 bases, leaving 5 bases of the junction unmatched. This CDR3 comprises 14 residues. Per the germline V gene, CDR1 is MNHEY and CDR2 is SVGAGI. In nucleotides, the CDR3 is TGTGCCAGCAGTTGGCGGGAGGGGAGGAATGAGCAGTTCTCC. This sequence encodes CASSWREGRNEQFS.

This clonotype was detected a few times. DNA for the CDR3: TGCAGCGCGGGACAGGCCACCTCCTACGAGCAGTACTTC. It codes for CSAGQATSYEQYF. The chain has TRBV29-1 and TRBJ2-7; 8 bases are shared with TRBD1. The J segment lost 0 bases and the V segment lost 7 bases, leaving 5 bases of the junction unmatched. Germline loops: CDR1 SQVTM, CDR2 ANQGSEA. The CDR3 loop spans 13 amino acids.

This clonotype was seen a handful of times. Possible read error: a much larger clone is one base away. Because it lacks the conserved phenylalanine or tryptophan at the end, this CDR3 is likely a read error. The rearrangement links TRBV7-8 to TRBJ2-5, with TRBD2 matching 8 bases. This CDR3 contains 16 residues. Germline V gives CDR1 SGHVS, CDR2 FQNEAQ. The V gene end was trimmed by 1 base and the J gene end by 1 base; junction bases not matched to a gene: 5. The CDR3 loop is CASSLGSGTVQETQYI. As DNA, the CDR3 is TGTGCCAGCAGCTTAGGTAGCGGGACTGTCCAAGAGACCCAGTACATC.

This clonotype was seen repeatedly, ten times or more. Here the CDR3 DNA reads TGTGCCACCAGTGATCTGACAGAACCCCAAGAGACCCAGTACTTC. Protein sequence: CATSDLTEPQETQYF. This rearrangement joins TRBV24-1 to TRBJ2-5; possibly TRBD1 for D (5 bases). The ends were cut back, 3 bases at V and 1 base at J, with 11 bases in the middle. The CDR3 runs to 15 residues. Germline values: CDR1 KGHDR, CDR2 SFDVKD.

The V gene is TRBV28, the J gene TRBJ2-1; D gene ambiguous. The germline V and J ends were trimmed by 6 bases and 0 bases, with 15 bases remaining between them. Germline-derived CDR1 and CDR2 are MDHEN and SYDVKM. CDR3 length: 16 amino acids. CDR3 loop: CASSPDTKDSYNEQFF. CDR3 coding DNA: TGTGCCAGCAGCCCCGACACCAAAGACTCCTACAATGAGCAGTTCTTC.

Many counts were recorded for this clonotype. The chain links TRBV3-1 to TRBJ2-7; the match to TRBD1 covers 11 bases. Unmatched junction bases numbered 6, after V lost 4 bases and J lost 4 bases. The CDR3 is 15 residues long. CDR1 and CDR2 from the germline V gene are LGHDT and YNNKEL (reference sequence). CDR3 coding DNA: TGTGCCAGCAGCCCCGGACAGGGGGCGGGGTACGAGCAGTACTTC. Translated, it gives CASSPGQGAGYEQYF.

The chain has TRBV5-1 and TRBJ2-2; D is tentatively TRBD1 or TRBD2 (5 bases each). The germline V gene encodes CDR1 SGHRS and CDR2 YFSETQ. V was clipped by 1 base and J by 5 bases, with 12 bases between them. The CDR3 contains 15 residues. This CDR3 reads CASSLYPEGTGELFF. CDR3 coding DNA: TGCGCCAGCAGCTTGTACCCTGAGGGGACCGGGGAGCTGTTTTTT.

In the case of this clonotype: This could be a read error, since a much larger clone is one nucleotide away. The rearrangement joins TRBV7-6 to TRBJ1-4; D is possibly TRBD1 (5 bases). Germline loops: CDR1 SGHVS, CDR2 FNYEAQ. There are 15 residues in the CDR3. Trimming left V 3 bases short and J 6 bases short, with 14 bases between. In nucleotides, the CDR3 is TGTGCCAGCAGCTTTTCGGGGCTTCCTGATGAAAAACTGTTTTTT. This translates into CASSFSGLPDEKLFF.

As for this clonotype: One base away lies a much larger clone, so this may be a sequencing read error. The chain links TRBV28 to TRBJ2-7; D may be TRBD1 (6 bases). The closer fit of TRBJ2-1 to the DNA end suggests the J call may be wrong. The V gene's germline CDR1 is MDHEN and CDR2 SYDVKM. This CDR3 comprises 12 residues. This CDR3 reads CATWDNSYEQFF. CDR3 nucleotides: TGTGCCACCTGGGACAACTCCTACGAGCAGTTCTTC.

Concerning this clonotype itself: Since no conserved phenylalanine or tryptophan closes the CDR3, a read error is the likely cause. This sequence joins TRBV12-3 or TRBV12-4 and TRBJ2-3; D remains unclear. The ends were cut back, 3 bases at V and 0 bases at J, with 7 bases in the middle. The length of the CDR3 is 14 residues. The CDR3 sequence: CASSLSPSTDTQYI. CDR3 nucleotides: TGTGCCAGCAGTTTGTCCCCAAGCACAGATACGCAGTATATT.

This clonotype has more than one count but fewer than ten. CDR3: CSARDPGQGGNQPQHF. DNA for the CDR3: TGCAGTGCTAGAGACCCGGGACAGGGTGGCAATCAGCCCCAGCATTTT. The rearrangement joins TRBV20-1 to TRBJ1-5; 9 bases line up with TRBD1. The germline gives CDR1 DFQATT, CDR2 SNEGSKA (reference sequence). J lost 2 bases, V lost 0 bases, and 5 bases had no gene match. The CDR3 is 16 residues long.

This clonotype was detected ten times or more. V gene TRBV20-1 combines with J gene TRBJ2-7, with 10 bases fitting TRBD2. CDR1 and CDR2 from the germline V gene are DFQATT and SNEGSKA (reference sequence). CDR3 length equals 13 residues. The CDR3, as DNA: TGCAGCGTACCGACTAGCGGGCCCCACGAGCAGTACTTC. It specifies CSVPTSGPHEQYF.

The count of this clonotype is one. One junction end disagrees with the germline gene, perhaps due to a read error. This chain joins TRBV10-2 and TRBJ2-7; D is uncertain. Germline CDR1 reads WSHSY; CDR2 reads SAAADI. This CDR3 comprises 11 residues. The CDR3 sequence: CASAEAYEQDF. The CDR3 bases are TGCGCCAGCGCCGAAGCCTACGAGCAGGACTTC.

The rearrangement uses TRBV18 and TRBJ2-7; D remains ambiguous. CDR1 is KGHSH, CDR2 LQKENI, per germline. Deletions cut 3 bases from V and 5 bases from J, with 5 bases between. This CDR3 has 11 residues. The CDR3 here is CASSPGHEQYF. CDR3 nucleotide sequence: TGTGCCAGCTCACCCGGGCACGAGCAGTACTTC.